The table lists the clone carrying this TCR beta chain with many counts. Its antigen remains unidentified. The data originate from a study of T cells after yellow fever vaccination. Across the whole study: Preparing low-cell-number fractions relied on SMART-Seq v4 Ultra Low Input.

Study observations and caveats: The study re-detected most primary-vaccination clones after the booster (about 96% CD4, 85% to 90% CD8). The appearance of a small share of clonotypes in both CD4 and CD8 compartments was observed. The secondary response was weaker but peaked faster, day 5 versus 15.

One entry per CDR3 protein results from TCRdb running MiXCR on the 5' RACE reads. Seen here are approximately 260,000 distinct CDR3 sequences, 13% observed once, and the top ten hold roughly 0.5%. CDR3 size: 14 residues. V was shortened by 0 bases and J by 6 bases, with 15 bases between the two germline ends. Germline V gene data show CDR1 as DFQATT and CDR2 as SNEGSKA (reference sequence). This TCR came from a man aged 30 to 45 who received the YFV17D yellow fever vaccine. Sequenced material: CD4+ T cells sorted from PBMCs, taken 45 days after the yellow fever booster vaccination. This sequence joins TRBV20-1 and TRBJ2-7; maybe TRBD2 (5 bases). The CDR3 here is CSARDQRSTGEQYF. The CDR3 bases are TGCAGTGCTAGAGATCAGCGGAGTACGGGCGAGCAGTACTTC.